This TCR beta chain was profiled in a study of blood T cell repertoires in COVID-19. Study background: The origin of the acute and convalescent COVID-19 samples was the United States, Italy and Spain. PBMCs, B-cell-depleted T cells, or T cells were the source of the cDNA or gDNA that made up the material.

Seattle participants joined during active infection and were tracked over time. Under the authors' procedure: Reference gene primer amplification in the assay estimated nucleated cell counts. The repertoire was sequenced with immunoSEQ multiplex PCR; TCRdb's copy has only in-frame clones and lacks some. V, J and clone size reflect that table, while D and trimming were determined from the DNA. This table holds around 60,000 clones, about 80% found once. V lost 1 base to trimming and J lost 2 bases, with 12 bases between them. Per the germline V gene, CDR1 is GTSNPN and CDR2 is SVGIG (reference sequence). The CDR3 loop spans 14 amino acids.

The receptor was derived from a man aged 25 to 40 with COVID-19, enrolled during active disease. Material: peripheral blood. The gene calls are TRBV30 and TRBJ2-7; D is possibly TRBD2 (6 bases). CDR3 sequence: CAWSAGTLTYEQYF. CDR3 nucleotides: TGTGCCTGGAGTGCCGGGACTCTCACCTACGAGCAGTACTTC. Together with reference TRBV30 and TRBJ2-7, the CDR3 gives the full variable domain: SQTIHQWPATLVQPVGSPLSLECTVEGTSNPNLYWYRQAAGRGLQLLFYSVGIGQISSEVPQNLSASRPQDRQFILSSKKLLLSDSGFYLCAWSAGTLTYEQYFGPGTRLTVT.